The 24 T cell receptor beta chains below were found in one sample sequenced in a study of T cells in Graves' hyperthyroidism and ophthalmopathy. Amplified TCR beta CDR3 regions derived from RNA transcripts. A first-round RT-PCR of the TCR CDR3 used the HTBI primer set. TCRdb re-called the multiplex PCR reads through MiXCR, storing one row per CDR3 protein. The sample gives over 400,000 distinct CDR3 sequences, 20% to 25% of which show up once; approximately 49% is in the top ten. The sequenced sample was blood. The origin of the receptors is a woman in her seventies with Graves' ophthalmopathy.

This clonotype occurred many times. The chain is built from TRBV28 and TRBJ2-7; D possibly corresponds to TRBD1 (6 bases). V was clipped by 2 bases and J by 4 bases, with 9 bases between them. CDR1 is MDHEN, CDR2 SYDVKM, per germline. The CDR3 has 13 residues. The CDR3 region has the DNA TGTGCCAGCAGTTTAGACAGGATGTACGAGCAGTACTTC. It yields the protein CASSLDRMYEQYF.

Ten or more counts support this clonotype. The gene calls are TRBV12-3 or TRBV12-4 and TRBJ2-5, with a tentative D call TRBD2 (6 bases). The V gene lost 1 base and the J gene lost 9 bases, with 12 bases spanning the gap. The CDR3 extends over 13 amino acids. The DNA for the CDR3 is TGTGCCAGCAGTTTAGGAAGGGACTGGGCCCAGTACTTC. Protein: CASSLGRDWAQYF.

Ten or more counts support this clonotype. The chain carries TRBV2 and TRBJ2-7; D might be TRBD2 (5 bases). CDR3 length equals 14 residues. Germline CDR1 is SNHLY and CDR2 is FYNNEI. Trimming took off 8 bases at V and 2 bases at J, with 16 bases between the two ends. Written as DNA, the CDR3 is TGTGCCAGCCTCGGAGGCGACGTTACCTACGAGCAGTACTTC. As protein: CASLGGDVTYEQYF.

This clonotype has only a few counts. At one end, the junction sequence differs from germline, possibly due to a read error. The rearrangement joins TRBV11-2 to TRBJ2-5; perhaps TRBD2 as D (7 bases). Germline-derived CDR1 and CDR2 are SGHAT and FQNNGV. The CDR3 is 14 residues long. For the CDR3, the DNA is TGTGCCAGCAGACCGCAACTGGAGGGGGGGACCGGGGACTTC. It yields the protein CASRPQLEGGTGDF.

In this sample, this clonotype turned up a few times. V usage is TRBV3-1 and J usage is TRBJ1-1, with 8 bases matching TRBD1. From germline, CDR1 is LGHDT and CDR2 YNNKEL (reference sequence). V dropped 4 bases and J dropped 7; count of bases not matched to a gene: 8. The CDR3 consists of 14 residues. The CDR3 nucleotides read TGTGCCAGCAGCCGCGGACAGGGAGTTGGTGAAGCTTTCTTT. This encodes CASSRGQGVGEAFF.

This clonotype was counted a few times. The chain links TRBV10-3 to TRBJ2-6; D uncertain. Trimming removed 8 bases from V and 0 bases from J, with 14 bases in between. This CDR3 is built from 16 residues. Per germline, CDR1 ENHRY and CDR2 SYGVKD. CDR3 DNA sequence: TGTGCCATCGGTCTCTTTATAAGCTCTGGGGCCAACGTCCTGACTTTC. It encodes CAIGLFISSGANVLTF.

This chain uses TRBV7-2 with TRBJ2-7; 9 positions match TRBD2. The CDR3 is 16 residues long. J gave up 0 bases and V 1 base, and 4 bases lay outside the gene matches. Per germline, CDR1 SGHTA and CDR2 FQGNSA. Here the CDR3 DNA reads TGTGCCAGCAGCTTAGGAGGACTAGCGAGCTCCTACGAGCAGTACTTC. Translated, it gives CASSLGGLASSYEQYF.

The J gene is TRBJ1-4, the V gene TRBV7-2; D possibly corresponds to TRBD1 (6 bases). The CDR3 loop spans 16 amino acids. The ends were cut back, 4 bases at V and 8 bases at J, with 20 bases in the middle. Germline V lookup: CDR1 SGHTA, CDR2 FQGNSA. This CDR3 is CASSSGRGGKGEKLFF. For the CDR3, the DNA is TGTGCCAGCAGCTCTGGGCGGGGGGGCAAAGGGGAAAAACTGTTTTTT.

The rearrangement links TRBV27 to TRBJ2-7; the D gene is possibly TRBD2 (7 bases). The length of the CDR3 is 15 residues. V dropped 6 bases and J dropped 4 bases, with 19 bases sitting between them. Germline CDR1 is MNHEY and CDR2 is SMNVEV (reference sequence). CDR3 sequence: CASRRGGREPYEQYF. DNA of the CDR3: TGTGCCAGCAGAAGGGGGGGGAGGGAACCTTACGAGCAGTACTTC.

The chain has TRBV19 and TRBJ2-4; TRBD1 aligns across 9 bases. With V trimmed by 7 bases and J by 3 bases, 4 bases remained unmatched. CDR3 size: 14 residues. The germline gives CDR1 LNHDA, CDR2 SQIVND (reference sequence). CDR3 protein: CASTQGAGKNIQYF. Here the CDR3 DNA reads TGTGCCAGTACACAGGGGGCGGGCAAAAACATTCAGTACTTC. Looking up the rest from reference TRBV19 and TRBJ2-4 gives the full variable domain: DGGITQSPKYLFRKEGQNVTLSCEQNLNHDAMYWYRQDPGQGLRLIYYSQIVNDFQKGDIAEGYSVSREKKESFPLTVTSAQKNPTAFYLCASTQGAGKNIQYFGAGTRLSVL.

This clonotype came up many times. J is TRBJ1-2 and V is TRBV7-8; 11 bases match TRBD1. Germline CDR1 SGHVS, CDR2 FQNEAQ. This CDR3 contains 15 residues. V gave up 1 base and J gave up 4 bases; unmatched junction bases: 2. The DNA for the CDR3 is TGTGCCAGCAGCTTAGTGGGGACAGGGGGCTATGGCTACACCTTC. Residues: CASSLVGTGGYGYTF.

This clonotype was counted a few times. V is TRBV19 and J is TRBJ1-5; tentatively, D is TRBD1 (5 bases). Germline CDR1 and CDR2: LNHDA and SQIVND (reference sequence). V dropped 7 bases and J dropped 3 bases, with 10 bases sitting between them. This CDR3 has 13 amino acids. The CDR3 sequence is CASTGVNNQPQHF. The CDR3 nucleotides are TGTGCCAGTACGGGGGTTAACAATCAGCCCCAGCATTTT.

This clonotype has a handful of counts. This chain uses TRBV5-1 with TRBJ2-3; possible D gene TRBD2, 6 bases. Per the germline V gene, CDR1 is SGHRS and CDR2 is YFSETQ. V was cut by 6 bases and J by 2 bases, with 10 bases left in between. CDR3 length: 13 amino acids. CDR3 nucleotides: TGCGCCAGCACCGCGGGGAACACAGATACGCAGTATTTT. Residues: CASTAGNTDTQYF.

This clonotype was seen a few times. The V call is TRBV12-3 or TRBV12-4, the J call TRBJ1-5; 7 nucleotides agree with TRBD1. The CDR3 loop spans 14 amino acids. The J segment lost 4 bases and the V segment lost 5 bases, leaving 5 bases of the junction unmatched. The CDR3 DNA is TGTGCCAGCAGTAGAGGACAGGATAATCAGCCCCAGCATTTT. Translation gives CASSRGQDNQPQHF.

This clonotype was picked up many times. The rearrangement uses TRBV6-1 and TRBJ2-7; D is undetermined. CDR1 is MNHNS and CDR2 is SASEGT in the germline V gene. V gave up 2 bases and J gave up 4 bases, with 6 bases separating them. This CDR3 comprises 12 residues. The CDR3 DNA reads TGTGCCAGCAGTGAAAGGAATTACGAGCAGTACTTC. As protein: CASSERNYEQYF.

There are many counts of this clonotype. The chain couples TRBV2 to TRBJ2-2, with D uncertain. Trimming cost V 4 bases and J 3 bases, with 9 bases left between them. The CDR3 runs to 14 residues. The germline V gene has CDR1 SNHLY and CDR2 FYNNEI. The CDR3 DNA is TGTGCCAGCAGTGTCCTGCAAGACACCGGGGAGCTGTTTTTT. It is translated as CASSVLQDTGELFF.

This chain links TRBV7-2 with TRBJ1-6, with a tentative D call TRBD1 (5 bases). This CDR3 is built from 14 residues. Looked up from germline, CDR1 is SGHTA and CDR2 is FQGNSA. The V and J ends lost 4 bases and 8 bases respectively, with 12 bases between them. The CDR3 protein is CASSWVTEDSPLHF. As DNA, the CDR3 is TGTGCCAGCAGCTGGGTGACAGAGGATTCACCCCTCCACTTT.

This clonotype was seen a single time. The chain uses TRBV4-2 and TRBJ2-3; 11 nucleotides align to TRBD1. Per germline, CDR1 LGHNA and CDR2 YNFKEQ. The length of the CDR3 is 16 residues. Trimming took 0 bases from V and 4 from J; bases not matched to a gene: 3. The CDR3 nucleotides read TGTGCCAGCAGCCAAGAGAGGACAGGGGGCTCAGATACGCAGTATTTT. This translates into CASSQERTGGSDTQYF.

This chain uses TRBV7-3 with TRBJ2-2; a possible D gene is TRBD1 (6 bases). This CDR3 has 13 amino acids. V was trimmed by 5 bases and J by 6 bases, leaving 10 bases between them. Germline CDR1 is SGHTA and CDR2 is FQGTGA. The DNA of the CDR3 is TGTGCCAGCAGCCACCAGGGGTCCGGGGAGCTGTTTTTT. Translated: CASSHQGSGELFF. Based on the CDR3 plus reference TRBV7-3 and TRBJ2-2, the full variable domain is GAGVSQTPSNKVTEKGKYVELRCDPISGHTALYWYRQSLGQGPEFLIYFQGTGAADDSGLPNDRFFAVRPEGSVSTLKIQRTERGDSAVYLCASSHQGSGELFFGEGSRLTVL.

There are a few counts of this clonotype. The chain combines TRBV15 with TRBJ1-2; 12 positions match TRBD1. Trimming cost V 1 base and J 2 bases; bases outside gene matches: 2. Germline assignment: CDR1 LNHNV and CDR2 YYDKDF (reference sequence). This CDR3 has 16 amino acids. CDR3 nucleotides: TGTGCCACCAGCAGAGGGGACAGGGGGCTAAACTATGGCTACACCTTC. As protein: CATSRGDRGLNYGYTF.

This chain uses TRBV20-1 with TRBJ2-7; tentatively, D is TRBD1 or TRBD2 (6 bases each). CDR3 length: 11 amino acids. Deletions cut 5 bases from V and 6 bases from J, with 11 bases between. Germline CDR1 is DFQATT and CDR2 is SNEGSKA (reference sequence). The CDR3 reads CSAGGGIEQYF. CDR3 nucleotide sequence: TGCAGTGCTGGGGGCGGGATCGAGCAGTACTTC.

The table lists this clonotype with many counts. The rearrangement uses TRBV28 and TRBJ2-2, with TRBD1 matching over 9 bases. This CDR3 comprises 18 residues. The germline V gene encodes CDR1 MDHEN and CDR2 SYDVKM. The V segment lost 7 bases and the J segment 5 bases; nucleotides outside the gene matches: 17. This CDR3 reads CASNSQGPGQGYTGELFF. The CDR3 DNA sequence: TGTGCCAGCAATTCGCAGGGACCGGGACAGGGTTATACCGGGGAGCTGTTTTTT. The whole variable domain, remainder taken from reference TRBV28 and TRBJ2-2, is DVKVTQSSRYLVKRTGEKVFLECVQDMDHENMFWYRQDPGLGLRLIYFSYDVKMKEKGDIPEGYSVSREKKERFSLILESASTNQTSMYLCASNSQGPGQGYTGELFFGEGSRLTVL.

The chain links TRBV10-3 to TRBJ2-1; D is possibly TRBD2 (7 bases). The germline V gene encodes CDR1 ENHRY and CDR2 SYGVKD. V gave up 7 bases and J gave up 7 bases, with 20 bases separating them. The CDR3 is 15 residues long. This chain's CDR3 is CAIKKGGGQENEQFF. CDR3 coding DNA: TGTGCCATCAAGAAGGGGGGGGGGCAGGAGAATGAGCAGTTCTTC.

Ten or more counts support this clonotype. The chain recombines TRBV3-1 with TRBJ2-2; D is unresolved. There are 13 residues in the CDR3. Trimming removed 4 bases from V and 3 bases from J, with 6 bases in between. Germline V gene sequence: CDR1 LGHDT, CDR2 YNNKEL (reference sequence). CDR3 residues: CASSPRDTGELFF. CDR3 sequence (DNA): TGTGCCAGCAGCCCTAGGGACACCGGGGAGCTGTTTTTT.